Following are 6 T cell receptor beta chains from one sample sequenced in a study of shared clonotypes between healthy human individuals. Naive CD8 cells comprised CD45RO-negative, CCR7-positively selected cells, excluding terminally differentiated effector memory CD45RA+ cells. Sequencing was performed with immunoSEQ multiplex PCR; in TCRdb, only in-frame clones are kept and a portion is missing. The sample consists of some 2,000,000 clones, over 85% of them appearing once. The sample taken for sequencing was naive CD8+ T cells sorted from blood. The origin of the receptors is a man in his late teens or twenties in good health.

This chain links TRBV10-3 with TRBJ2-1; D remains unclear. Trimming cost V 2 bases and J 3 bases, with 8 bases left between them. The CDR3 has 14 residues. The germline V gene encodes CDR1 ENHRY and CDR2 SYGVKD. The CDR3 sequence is CAISEPESYNEQFF. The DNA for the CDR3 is TGTGCCATCAGTGAGCCGGAGAGCTACAATGAGCAGTTCTTC.

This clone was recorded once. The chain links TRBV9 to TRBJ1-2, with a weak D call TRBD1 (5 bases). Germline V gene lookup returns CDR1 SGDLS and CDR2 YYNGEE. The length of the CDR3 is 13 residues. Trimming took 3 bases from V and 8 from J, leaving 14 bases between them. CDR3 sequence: CASSGEGPWGYTF. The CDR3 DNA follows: TGTGCCAGCAGCGGAGAGGGACCATGGGGCTACACCTTC.

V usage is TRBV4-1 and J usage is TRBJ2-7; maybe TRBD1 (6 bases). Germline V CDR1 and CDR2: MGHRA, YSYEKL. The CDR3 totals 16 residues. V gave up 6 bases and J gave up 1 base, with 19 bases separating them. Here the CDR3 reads CASSVLGPGQSYEQYF. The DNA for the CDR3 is TGCGCCAGCAGTGTGTTAGGACCGGGACAATCCTACGAGCAGTACTTC.

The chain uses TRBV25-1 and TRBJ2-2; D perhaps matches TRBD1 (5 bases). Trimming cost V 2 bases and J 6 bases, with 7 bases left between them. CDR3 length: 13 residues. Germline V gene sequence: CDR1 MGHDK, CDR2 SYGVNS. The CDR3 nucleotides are TGTGCCAGCAGTGAAAAGGGGTCCGGGGAGCTGTTTTTT. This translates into CASSEKGSGELFF.

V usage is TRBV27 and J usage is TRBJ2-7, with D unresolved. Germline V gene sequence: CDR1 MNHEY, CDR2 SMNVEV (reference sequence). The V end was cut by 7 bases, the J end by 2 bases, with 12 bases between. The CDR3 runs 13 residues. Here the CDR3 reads CASIGLPAYEQYF. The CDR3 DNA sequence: TGTGCCAGCATAGGGCTCCCCGCCTACGAGCAGTACTTC.

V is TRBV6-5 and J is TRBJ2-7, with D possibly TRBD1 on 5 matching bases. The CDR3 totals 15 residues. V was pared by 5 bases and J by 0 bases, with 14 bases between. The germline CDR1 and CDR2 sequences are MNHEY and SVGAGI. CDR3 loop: CASSPAPQGSYEQYF. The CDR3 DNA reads TGTGCCAGCAGTCCCGCCCCTCAGGGCTCCTACGAGCAGTACTTC.